This T cell receptor beta chain was identified during a study of blood T cells in healthy people across ages (dated by TCRdb to 2015 to 2017). In terms of the full investigation: Template switching captured roughly one uniquely barcoded TCR beta cDNA molecule per two T cells in model experiments. The donors were divided into four age groups: young (average about 15 years), middle-aged (under 40), aged (approximately 64) and long-lived (about 80). Using the same blood draw, the study looked at two additional independent replicas of 1 million unique cDNA reads for two donors, one aged 18 to 30 and the other aged 80 or older. To avoid experimental bias, donors of different ages were randomly spread across the sequencing lanes. Age-related changes in TCR beta repertoire diversity were measured in the study by deep sequencing normalized with unique cDNA molecular identifiers. What the study reported, not specific to this receptor: The long-lived group showed more naive CD4+ T cells, fewer expanded clones and increased TCR diversity than the aged group, suggesting age selection. Observed TCR beta diversity correlated strongly with the percentage of naive T cells measured by flow cytometry. As age increased, observed TCR beta diversity per million T cells dropped in a roughly linear way, and a significant reduction was already evident by age 40. Conclusive comparison of naive and antigen-experienced compartments was prevented by the profiling of bulk unsorted PBMCs. Total diversity estimates from one million sequenced T cells were considered lower bounds and underestimates. Donor CMV infection status was unknown, potentially confounding age-related changes in expanded clonotypes.

The donors were roughly 38 Caucasian individuals from Russia, aged roughly 6 to 95 years, who were systemically healthy. Each donor gave 8 to 10 milliliters of peripheral blood, collected into EDTA-treated Vacutainer tubes. Ficoll-Paque density-gradient centrifugation was used to isolate PBMCs, with at least 6.5 million per sample. Trizol reagent was used to extract total RNA from the PBMCs, yielding at least 6 micrograms per sample. For every donor, flow cytometry on a PBMC aliquot measured the percentage of naive CD45RAhigh/CD27high T cells. For CDR1 and CDR2, the germline V gene lists MDHEN and SYDVKM. Measured from the cysteine to the phenylalanine, the CDR3 is 15 residues long. Only the CDR3 DNA is retained, 45 bases long and in frame from the first base. For this chain, trimming is 8 bases at the V end and 6 bases at the J end, and the number of junction bases without a gene match is 12. This clonotype was counted a few times. Its cognate antigen has yet to be identified. No quality values exist for individual bases; no much larger clone is one base distant.

Preparation of the library involved 5' RACE. TCRdb names Illumina HiSeq 2500 as the instrument used. A second PCR of about 7 to 12 cycles was performed with a sample-barcoded 5' primer and a J-beta primer mix. Each TCR beta cDNA molecule received a unique molecular identifier from a template-switch 5' adaptor carrying 12 random nucleotides. At least 3 million CDR3-containing paired-end reads were obtained from each sample. First-strand cDNA was synthesized from all RNA with the Mint cDNA synthesis kit, primed by a TRBC-specific oligonucleotide. Following uracil-DNA glycosylase treatment, all cDNA underwent a first 18-cycle PCR with the universal primers M1SS and BC2_uni_R. The study's own analysis went as follows. Each sample was normalized by randomly selecting 1 million high-quality reads, each carrying a distinct molecular identifier. Reads with shared molecular identifiers were discarded instead of being binned into consensus sequences. MiTCR, with a Q25 quality threshold and the strictest error-elimination algorithm, was used for CDR3 identification, clonotype clustering and error correction. A nonparametric unseen species model with Euler transformation was used to estimate lower-bound total TCR beta diversity. Starting from the raw public reads, TCRdb applied fastp trimming at Q25, assembled clones with MiXCR and retained in-frame beta chains. Each entry is one CDR3 protein sequence, shown with its most common DNA and genes. The V and J calls, along with clone size, are taken from TCRdb and not from the paper's own processing. Present in this sample are around 870,000 distinct CDR3 sequences, roughly 26% of which were seen just once. The ten largest account for 17% of the sample.

This chain is built from TRBV28 and TRBJ2-3, and 9 junctional nucleotides match TRBD2. The source is a woman aged 80 or over in good health. The specimen sequenced was blood. This receptor carries the CDR3 CASPPPRGGSDTQYF. The DNA reads as follows: TGTGCCAGCCCCCCCCCGCGGGGGGGCTCCGATACGCAGTATTTT.